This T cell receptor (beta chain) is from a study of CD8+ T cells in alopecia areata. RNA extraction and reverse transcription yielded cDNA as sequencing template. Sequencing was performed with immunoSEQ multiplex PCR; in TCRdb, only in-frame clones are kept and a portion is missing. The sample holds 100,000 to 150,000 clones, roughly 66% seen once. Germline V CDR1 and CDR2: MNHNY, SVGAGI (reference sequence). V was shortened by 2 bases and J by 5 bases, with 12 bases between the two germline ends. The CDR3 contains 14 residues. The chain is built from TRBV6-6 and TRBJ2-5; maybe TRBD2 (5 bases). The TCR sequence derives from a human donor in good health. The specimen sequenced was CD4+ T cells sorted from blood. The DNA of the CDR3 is TGTGCCAGCAGTTACGGCGGGTCGATGGAGACCCAGTACTTC. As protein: CASSYGGSMETQYF.